Listed below are T cell receptor beta chains from one sample, sequenced in a study of T cell responses to AZD1222 COVID-19 vaccine. Using immunoSEQ multiplex PCR, the repertoire was profiled, and TCRdb retains in-frame clones only, with some absent. The data hold approximately 130,000 clones, with just under 95% observed a single time. This specimen was peripheral blood, taken 28 days after the second AZD1222 dose. The receptor set was obtained from an adult who received the AZD1222 COVID-19 vaccine. Each CDR3 is given with its conserved first and last residue. Each record gives: D gene, clone size, J gene, V gene, CDR3 DNA, CDR3 protein. The D gene is left open where the match is weak. Clone sizes are given selectively: once, few, many, or a class where the clone is expanded.

d_call: TRBD2
clone_size: .
j_call: TRBJ2-3
v_call: TRBV5-1
cdr3_nt: TGCGCCAGCAGACTAATAGCGGGGAGCACAGATACGCAGTATTTT
cdr3_aa: CASRLIAGSTDTQYF

d_call: .
clone_size: .
j_call: TRBJ2-4
v_call: TRBV5-1
cdr3_nt: TGCGCCAGCAGCTTGCACCAGGGGATTCAGTACTTC
cdr3_aa: CASSLHQGIQYF

d_call: .
clone_size: .
j_call: TRBJ1-5
v_call: TRBV19
cdr3_nt: TGTGCCAGTAGTATAGAGGGGGGAGGCCAGCCCCAGCATTTT
cdr3_aa: CASSIEGGGQPQHF

d_call: .
clone_size: .
j_call: TRBJ2-3
v_call: TRBV5-1
cdr3_nt: TGCGCCAGCAGCTTGGGAGCGAAAGGAACAGATACGCAGTATTTT
cdr3_aa: CASSLGAKGTDTQYF

d_call: .
clone_size: once
j_call: TRBJ1-4
v_call: TRBV12-3/TRBV12-4
cdr3_nt: TGTGCCAGCATCCCAAAAGAAGGGAGGAAACTGTTTTTT
cdr3_aa: CASIPKEGRKLFF

d_call: TRBD1
clone_size: few
j_call: TRBJ1-2
v_call: TRBV9
cdr3_nt: TGTGCCAGCAGCGGGCTACAGGGGGCGGACGACTATGGCTACACCTTC
cdr3_aa: CASSGLQGADDYGYTF

d_call: TRBD1
clone_size: few
j_call: TRBJ1-1
v_call: TRBV28
cdr3_nt: TGTGCCAGCAGTTCAGGACAGGGATTCATAGGGAACACTGAAGCTTTCTTT
cdr3_aa: CASSSGQGFIGNTEAFF

d_call: .
clone_size: .
j_call: TRBJ1-2
v_call: TRBV5-1
cdr3_nt: TGCGCCAGCAGCGATCCCGGGACTCTCTATGGCTACACCTTC
cdr3_aa: CASSDPGTLYGYTF

d_call: .
clone_size: .
j_call: TRBJ1-4
v_call: TRBV30
cdr3_nt: TGTGCCTGCGGGAAGGGGGTAACAACTAATGAAAAACTGTTTTTT
cdr3_aa: CACGKGVTTNEKLFF

d_call: TRBD2
clone_size: .
j_call: TRBJ2-1
v_call: TRBV19
cdr3_nt: TGTGCCAGTAGTAGACCGGGACTAGCGGGGGGCAATGAGCAGTTCTTC
cdr3_aa: CASSRPGLAGGNEQFF

d_call: .
clone_size: .
j_call: TRBJ1-1
v_call: TRBV18
cdr3_nt: TGTGCCAGCTCACTCGGAGTGTTGGACACTGAAGCTTTCTTT
cdr3_aa: CASSLGVLDTEAFF

d_call: .
clone_size: .
j_call: TRBJ1-1
v_call: TRBV7-3
cdr3_nt: TGTGCCAGCAGCTTAAGTTCGAACACTGAAGCTTTCTTT
cdr3_aa: CASSLSSNTEAFF

d_call: TRBD2
clone_size: .
j_call: TRBJ2-1
v_call: TRBV12-3/TRBV12-4
cdr3_nt: TGTGCCAGCAGCACCGGGACTAGTGATGAGCAGTTCTTC
cdr3_aa: CASSTGTSDEQFF

d_call: .
clone_size: .
j_call: TRBJ1-5
v_call: TRBV21-1
cdr3_nt: TGTGCCATCCAACCCGGACAGGGGCGAAAGCCCCAGCATTTT
cdr3_aa: CAIQPGQGRKPQHF

d_call: .
clone_size: .
j_call: TRBJ2-5
v_call: TRBV11-2
cdr3_nt: TGTGCCAGCAGCACCCGGGGGACAGACCAAGAGACCCAGTACTTC
cdr3_aa: CASSTRGTDQETQYF

d_call: TRBD2
clone_size: .
j_call: TRBJ2-5
v_call: TRBV30
cdr3_nt: TGTGCCTGGAGCAGACTAGCAGGGGAGACCCAGTACTTC
cdr3_aa: CAWSRLAGETQYF

d_call: .
clone_size: .
j_call: TRBJ1-2
v_call: TRBV18
cdr3_nt: TGTGCCAGCTCACCGGGGACAAGGACGTCGGGCTACACCTTC
cdr3_aa: CASSPGTRTSGYTF

d_call: TRBD1
clone_size: .
j_call: TRBJ2-4
v_call: TRBV27
cdr3_nt: TGTGCCAGCAGTCCTCTCCGGGACAGGGACAAAAACATTCAGTACTTC
cdr3_aa: CASSPLRDRDKNIQYF

d_call: .
clone_size: .
j_call: TRBJ1-1
v_call: TRBV13
cdr3_nt: TGTGCCAGCAGCTCTAGAGGGGGAAACACTGAAGCTTTCTTT
cdr3_aa: CASSSRGGNTEAFF

d_call: .
clone_size: .
j_call: TRBJ1-6
v_call: TRBV16
cdr3_nt: TGTGCCAGCAGCCAATCGGTGGCTTCCTATAATTCACCCCTCCACTTT
cdr3_aa: CASSQSVASYNSPLHF

d_call: .
clone_size: .
j_call: TRBJ1-1
v_call: TRBV10-3
cdr3_nt: TGTGCCATCAGTGAGTCCGACAGCCTGAACACTGAAGCTTTCTTT
cdr3_aa: CAISESDSLNTEAFF

d_call: .
clone_size: .
j_call: TRBJ1-4
v_call: TRBV28
cdr3_nt: TGTGCCAGCAGTTTAACCTTCGGGGGGGGCTCCTCTAATGAAAAACTGTTTTTT
cdr3_aa: CASSLTFGGGSSNEKLFF

d_call: .
clone_size: .
j_call: TRBJ1-4
v_call: TRBV7-2
cdr3_nt: TGTGCCAGCAGCTTAGTGGGTACAACTAATGAAAAACTGTTTTTT
cdr3_aa: CASSLVGTTNEKLFF

d_call: .
clone_size: .
j_call: TRBJ1-6
v_call: TRBV30
cdr3_nt: TGTGCCTGGACCGGAGGGACTAATTCACCCCTCCACTTT
cdr3_aa: CAWTGGTNSPLHF

d_call: TRBD1
clone_size: .
j_call: TRBJ1-6
v_call: TRBV19
cdr3_nt: TGTGCCAGTAGAACGCCAGGGGGTTCAAATTCACCCCTCCACTTT
cdr3_aa: CASRTPGGSNSPLHF

d_call: TRBD1
clone_size: .
j_call: TRBJ1-4
v_call: TRBV7-6
cdr3_nt: TGTGCCAGCAGCCCAGGGGGCGTAATGAGTCGACTGTTTTTT
cdr3_aa: CASSPGGVMSRLFF

d_call: .
clone_size: .
j_call: TRBJ1-1
v_call: TRBV2
cdr3_nt: TGTGCCAGCAGTGAAGGGGAAGGCACTGAAGCTTTCTTT
cdr3_aa: CASSEGEGTEAFF

d_call: TRBD1
clone_size: .
j_call: TRBJ2-7
v_call: TRBV19
cdr3_nt: TGTGCCAGTAGGGGAGGCAGGGGGCTCTACGAGCAGTACTTC
cdr3_aa: CASRGGRGLYEQYF

d_call: TRBD2
clone_size: .
j_call: TRBJ2-7
v_call: TRBV19
cdr3_nt: TGTGCCAGTAGTGACAGACTAGCGGGAGTATCCATGTACGAGCAGTACTTC
cdr3_aa: CASSDRLAGVSMYEQYF

d_call: .
clone_size: .
j_call: TRBJ1-6
v_call: TRBV27
cdr3_nt: TGTGCCAGCAGTTCCGTCCGGGACCCAAGCTCCTATAATTCACCCCTCCACTTT
cdr3_aa: CASSSVRDPSSYNSPLHF

d_call: .
clone_size: once
j_call: TRBJ1-6
v_call: TRBV19
cdr3_nt: TGTGCCAGTAGTATAGTAGGCGGACCTAGCTCCTATAATTCACCCCTCCACTTT
cdr3_aa: CASSIVGGPSSYNSPLHF

d_call: TRBD1
clone_size: .
j_call: TRBJ2-1
v_call: TRBV7-9
cdr3_nt: TGTGCCAGCAGCTATCTCGACAGGGCGAACTACAATGAGCAGTTCTTC
cdr3_aa: CASSYLDRANYNEQFF

d_call: TRBD2
clone_size: few
j_call: TRBJ2-1
v_call: TRBV9
cdr3_nt: TGTGCCAGCAGCGTAGCTGTCGGGGGACTAGCGGGGGCAAGCTCCTACAATGAGCAGTTCTTC
cdr3_aa: CASSVAVGGLAGASSYNEQFF

d_call: .
clone_size: .
j_call: TRBJ2-2
v_call: TRBV6-2/TRBV6-3
cdr3_nt: TGTGCCAGCAGTTACTCGATGTTTTGGACCGGGGAGCTGTTTTTT
cdr3_aa: CASSYSMFWTGELFF

d_call: .
clone_size: .
j_call: TRBJ1-1
v_call: TRBV7-3
cdr3_nt: TGTGCCAGCAGCTTAAACGGGAGGTCCACTGAAGCTTTCTTT
cdr3_aa: CASSLNGRSTEAFF

d_call: .
clone_size: .
j_call: TRBJ1-5
v_call: TRBV4-2
cdr3_nt: TGTGCCAGCAGCCATGGGGGAAATCGCAATCAGCCCCAGCATTTT
cdr3_aa: CASSHGGNRNQPQHF

d_call: TRBD2
clone_size: few
j_call: TRBJ2-3
v_call: TRBV5-1
cdr3_nt: TGCGCCAGCAGCTTGGATACTAGCGGACCTAGCACAGATACGCAGTATTTT
cdr3_aa: CASSLDTSGPSTDTQYF

d_call: .
clone_size: few
j_call: TRBJ1-1
v_call: TRBV6-2/TRBV6-3
cdr3_nt: TGTGCCAGCAGTTACCGGAGCAGGAACACTGAAGCTTTCTTT
cdr3_aa: CASSYRSRNTEAFF

d_call: .
clone_size: .
j_call: TRBJ1-6
v_call: TRBV5-6
cdr3_nt: TGTGCCAGCAGCGTGACAGGCGTTTCACCCCTCCACTTT
cdr3_aa: CASSVTGVSPLHF

d_call: .
clone_size: .
j_call: TRBJ2-1
v_call: TRBV11-3
cdr3_nt: TGTGCCAGCAGCTTAGCCGCGGGTCCCCCACCCTCCCACAATGAGCAGTTCTTC
cdr3_aa: CASSLAAGPPPSHNEQFF

d_call: .
clone_size: .
j_call: TRBJ1-4
v_call: TRBV18
cdr3_nt: TGTGCCAGCTCACTCCGACAGAAAACTAATGAAAAACTGTTTTTT
cdr3_aa: CASSLRQKTNEKLFF

d_call: TRBD1
clone_size: .
j_call: TRBJ2-3
v_call: TRBV10-3
cdr3_nt: TGTGCCATCAAACACAACCTGGGACAGGGGGCAGATACGCAGTATTTT
cdr3_aa: CAIKHNLGQGADTQYF

d_call: TRBD2
clone_size: once
j_call: TRBJ2-1
v_call: TRBV19
cdr3_nt: TGTGCCAGTATAGGACTAGCGACTGTCGAGCAGTTCTTC
cdr3_aa: CASIGLATVEQFF

d_call: .
clone_size: .
j_call: TRBJ1-2
v_call: TRBV6-6
cdr3_nt: TGTGCCAGCAGTTACGCGGCGGACTGGGTTCGAGGCTACACCTTC
cdr3_aa: CASSYAADWVRGYTF

d_call: .
clone_size: .
j_call: TRBJ1-1
v_call: TRBV7-9
cdr3_nt: TGTGCCAGCAGCTTAGCGGAAACAGTGAACACTGAAGCTTTCTTT
cdr3_aa: CASSLAETVNTEAFF

d_call: TRBD2
clone_size: .
j_call: TRBJ2-5
v_call: TRBV4-1
cdr3_nt: TGCGCCAGCAGCCAAGTTGGGCTAGCGGAAGAGACCCAGTACTTC
cdr3_aa: CASSQVGLAEETQYF

d_call: .
clone_size: .
j_call: TRBJ2-1
v_call: TRBV6-4
cdr3_nt: TGTGCCAGCAGTGACTCAGCGGGCTCCTACAATGAGCAGTTCTTC
cdr3_aa: CASSDSAGSYNEQFF

d_call: TRBD1
clone_size: .
j_call: TRBJ1-3
v_call: TRBV11-3
cdr3_nt: TGTGCCAGCGTGGCAGGGGGCATTGGAAACACCATATATTTT
cdr3_aa: CASVAGGIGNTIYF

d_call: .
clone_size: .
j_call: TRBJ1-5
v_call: TRBV10-3
cdr3_nt: TGTGCCATCAGTGGGGGTCTCAATCAGCCCCAGCATTTT
cdr3_aa: CAISGGLNQPQHF

d_call: .
clone_size: .
j_call: TRBJ2-3
v_call: TRBV7-8
cdr3_nt: TGTGCCAGCAGCTTAGTTATCCAGCGGACCAACACAGATACGCAGTATTTT
cdr3_aa: CASSLVIQRTNTDTQYF

d_call: TRBD2
clone_size: .
j_call: TRBJ2-1
v_call: TRBV2
cdr3_nt: TGTGCCAGCAGCGTTATGGGACTAGCGGGGGACAATGAGCAGTTCTTC
cdr3_aa: CASSVMGLAGDNEQFF

d_call: TRBD1
clone_size: once
j_call: TRBJ1-2
v_call: TRBV30
cdr3_nt: TGTGCCTGTAGGGACAGGGCTAACTATGGCTACACCTTC
cdr3_aa: CACRDRANYGYTF

d_call: TRBD1
clone_size: .
j_call: TRBJ2-1
v_call: TRBV5-1
cdr3_nt: TGCGCCAGCAGCTATACCGGGACAGGGGGCTACAATGAGCAGTTCTTC
cdr3_aa: CASSYTGTGGYNEQFF

d_call: .
clone_size: .
j_call: TRBJ1-1
v_call: TRBV12-5
cdr3_nt: TGTGCTAGTGGTTTGGCCCCGCAGAACACTGAAGCTTTCTTT
cdr3_aa: CASGLAPQNTEAFF